This is a list of T cell receptor beta chains from one sample in a study of blood T cell repertoires in COVID-19. Only in-frame clones appear in the TCRdb table, and some are missing; sequencing was by immunoSEQ multiplex PCR. Of a few hundred thousand clones in the sample, 84% are singletons; the top ten hold around a sixth. Sequencing was performed on peripheral blood. All receptors derive from a person aged 65-85 years with COVID-19, enrolled during active disease. Both conserved end residues are part of each CDR3. The D gene is left open where the match is weak. The listing skips clone size in some rows; elsewhere it reads once, few, many or a size class.

j_call clone_size d_call v_call cdr3_aa cdr3_nt
TRBJ2-2 - - TRBV4-3 CASSPGAANTGELFF TGCGCCAGCAGCCCCGGAGCAGCCAACACCGGGGAGCTGTTTTTT
TRBJ1-4 - - TRBV12-3/TRBV12-4 CASRVTVEKLFF TGTGCCAGCAGGGTAACAGTCGAAAAACTGTTTTTT
TRBJ1-5 once TRBD1 TRBV18 CASSPLPGTGNVSNQPQHF TGTGCCAGCTCACCATTACCCGGGACAGGGAATGTTAGTAATCAGCCCCAGCATTTT
TRBJ1-4 - TRBD1 TRBV5-1 CASSSGTGTEKLFF TGCGCCAGCAGTTCTGGGACAGGGACCGAAAAACTGTTTTTT
TRBJ1-6 - TRBD1 TRBV15 CATSPGTAYNSPLHF TGTGCCACCAGCCCCGGGACAGCATATAATTCACCCCTCCACTTT
TRBJ1-1 - - TRBV5-1 CASSTGYTEAFF TGCGCCAGCAGCACCGGTTACACTGAAGCTTTCTTT
TRBJ1-1 - - TRBV18 CASSSSGTEAFF TGTGCCAGCTCTTCGTCGGGAACTGAAGCTTTCTTT
TRBJ2-1 once - TRBV5-1 CASSWNSNEQFF TGCGCCAGCAGCTGGAACAGCAATGAGCAGTTCTTC
TRBJ1-5 - - TRBV19 CASNSNSPNQPQHF TGTGCCAGTAATTCGAACAGCCCTAATCAGCCCCAGCATTTT
TRBJ2-7 once - TRBV15 CATSRSGTYEQYF TGTGCCACCAGCAGGTCAGGGACCTACGAGCAGTACTTC
TRBJ1-2 - - TRBV28 CASSLSRPGAANYGYTF TGTGCCAGCAGTCTCTCCCGACCAGGGGCTGCTAACTATGGCTACACCTTC
TRBJ2-5 - - TRBV19 CASSSRTRGETQYF TGTGCCAGTAGTTCGAGGACTAGGGGGGAGACCCAGTACTTC
TRBJ1-5 - - TRBV19 CASTGFNQPQHF TGTGCCAGTACGGGGTTTAATCAGCCCCAGCATTTT
TRBJ1-5 once - TRBV5-8 CASSLIRGSNQPQHF TGTGCCAGCAGCTTGATCCGGGGAAGCAATCAGCCCCAGCATTTT
TRBJ1-5 once - TRBV6-1 CASRMGQGNQPQHF TGTGCCAGCAGGATGGGGCAGGGGAATCAGCCCCAGCATTTT
TRBJ2-3 - - TRBV5-3 CARSLGIMRDRTDTQYF TGTGCCAGAAGCTTGGGGATTATGAGGGATCGGACAGATACGCAGTATTTT
TRBJ2-3 few TRBD1 TRBV13 CASSSSRTVPGQGYTDTQYF TGTGCCAGCAGCTCCAGCCGAACAGTCCCGGGACAGGGTTACACAGATACGCAGTATTTT
TRBJ1-4 few - TRBV14 CASSQQQGYGEKLFF TGTGCCAGCAGCCAGCAACAGGGCTATGGGGAAAAACTGTTTTTT
TRBJ2-3 - TRBD2 TRBV6-1 CASSDGLAGRDTQYF TGTGCCAGCAGTGATGGGCTAGCGGGGAGAGATACGCAGTATTTT
TRBJ2-3 - - TRBV3-1/TRBV3-2 CASSQVLDLADRTDTQYF TGTGCCAGCAGCCAAGTCCTCGACCTAGCAGACCGCACAGATACGCAGTATTTT
TRBJ2-7 - TRBD2 TRBV5-4 CASSSDGTSGSIYEQYF TGTGCCAGCAGCTCGGATGGGACTAGCGGGAGTATCTACGAGCAGTACTTC
TRBJ2-3 - - TRBV14 CASRGQLATDTQYF TGTGCCAGCAGAGGACAGCTGGCCACAGATACGCAGTATTTT
TRBJ2-4 - - TRBV21-1 CASSSPKVPLAGYSGAKNIQYF TGTGCCAGCAGCAGCCCAAAAGTCCCACTAGCGGGGTACTCCGGGGCCAAAAACATTCAGTACTTC
TRBJ2-5 - TRBD2 TRBV7-2 CASGGGPQAETQYF TGTGCCAGCGGCGGGGGGCCTCAGGCAGAGACCCAGTACTTC
TRBJ2-1 - TRBD1 TRBV19 CASSPDRVSNNEQFF TGTGCCAGTAGCCCGGACAGGGTTTCAAACAATGAGCAGTTCTTC
TRBJ2-3 - - TRBV9 CASGRTDTQYF TGTGCCAGCGGCCGCACAGATACGCAGTATTTT
TRBJ1-6 - TRBD1 TRBV19 CASRGQGSHNSPLHF TGTGCCAGTAGGGGACAGGGGTCCCATAATTCACCCCTCCACTTT
TRBJ2-7 - - TRBV7-2 CASSPSSYYEQYF TGTGCCAGCAGCCCAAGCTCCTACTACGAGCAGTACTTC
TRBJ2-1 - - TRBV5-1 CASSLGQGGHNEQFF TGCGCCAGCAGCTTGGGGCAGGGCGGCCACAATGAGCAGTTCTTC
TRBJ1-2 once TRBD1 TRBV5-1 CASSLGQNYGYTF TGCGCCAGCAGCCTGGGACAGAACTATGGCTACACCTTC
TRBJ2-1 - - TRBV6-6 CASSSKQGNEQFF TGTGCCAGCAGCTCGAAACAGGGCAATGAGCAGTTCTTC
TRBJ1-5 - - TRBV19 CASRTIGGREGNQPQHF TGTGCCAGCCGGACGATCGGGGGGAGGGAAGGCAATCAGCCCCAGCATTTT
TRBJ2-2 - TRBD1 TRBV9 CASSGLGTGLNTGELFF TGTGCCAGCAGCGGACTGGGGACAGGGCTGAACACCGGGGAGCTGTTTTTT
TRBJ2-2 - TRBD1 TRBV4-3 CASSQDRTGSTGELFF TGCGCCAGCAGCCAAGATAGGACAGGATCCACCGGGGAGCTGTTTTTT
TRBJ2-1 - - TRBV24-1 CATSDTRERTNEQFF TGTGCCACCAGTGATACCCGAGAGCGAACCAATGAGCAGTTCTTC
TRBJ2-7 - TRBD1 TRBV6-5 CASSRTGSIYEQYF TGTGCCAGCAGTAGGACAGGGTCGATCTACGAGCAGTACTTC
TRBJ1-4 - TRBD1 TRBV30 CAWSVPRQGLTNEKLFF TGTGCCTGGAGTGTTCCCCGACAGGGATTAACTAATGAAAAACTGTTTTTT
TRBJ2-1 - TRBD1 TRBV7-2 CASSHFTGQIYNEQFF TGTGCCAGCAGCCATTTCACGGGACAGATATACAATGAGCAGTTCTTC
TRBJ2-3 once TRBD1 TRBV4-3 CASSLTGTGLTDTQYF TGCGCCAGCAGCCTGACCGGGACAGGGTTAACAGATACGCAGTATTTT
TRBJ1-2 - - TRBV6-5 CASSPTGTGGYTF TGTGCCAGCAGCCCAACAGGCACTGGGGGCTACACCTTC
TRBJ2-2 - - TRBV28 CASSNTREAGELFF TGTGCCAGCTCTAATACCCGAGAGGCCGGGGAGCTGTTTTTT
TRBJ1-2 few - TRBV24-1 CATSDSPGGYTF TGTGCCACCAGTGATTCGCCAGGGGGCTACACCTTC
TRBJ1-6 - TRBD1 TRBV6-6 CASSRAGTGAKNSPLHF TGTGCCAGCAGTCGAGCCGGGACAGGGGCGAAGAACTCACCCCTCCACTTT
TRBJ2-5 - - TRBV5-1 CASSSSSTVGETQYF TGCGCCAGCAGCTCGAGTAGCACGGTTGGCGAGACCCAGTACTTC
TRBJ2-3 - - TRBV7-2 CASSLLRGDTQYF TGTGCCAGCAGCTTACTCAGGGGAGATACGCAGTATTTT
TRBJ2-1 - TRBD1 TRBV29-1 CSVPRQGRGPSSYNEQFF TGCAGCGTACCGAGACAGGGTAGGGGACCGAGCTCCTACAATGAGCAGTTCTTC
TRBJ2-7 - TRBD2 TRBV7-2 CASVIPIRGPGGAEQYF TGTGCCAGCGTCATACCCATACGGGGGCCCGGGGGGGCCGAGCAGTACTTC
TRBJ2-5 - TRBD2 TRBV5-1 CASSLASGSRETQYF TGCGCCAGCAGCTTGGCTAGCGGGAGCAGGGAGACCCAGTACTTC